The 16 T cell receptor beta chains reported below all come from one sample, sequenced in a study of T cells in tumors after PD-1 blockade. Method: immunoSEQ multiplex PCR; TCRdb's copy keeps in-frame clones and lacks some. The sample records 60,000 to 75,000 clones, 74% being singletons. This specimen consisted of PBMCs, obtained after anti-PD-1 treatment. The source is a human donor with basal cell carcinoma.

The chain joins TRBV2 to TRBJ2-7; 7 nucleotides line up with TRBD2. V lost 4 bases and J lost 5; bases outside the gene matches: 8. CDR1 and CDR2 (germline): SNHLY, FYNNEI. This CDR3 comprises 14 residues. CDR3 amino acids: CASSGASGRHEQYF. CDR3 DNA sequence: TGTGCCAGCAGTGGAGCTAGCGGCCGCCACGAGCAGTACTTC. The entire variable domain, with the rest obtained from reference TRBV2 and TRBJ2-7, is as follows: EPEVTQTPSHQVTQMGQEVILRCVPISNHLYFYWYRQILGQKVEFLVSFYNNEISEKSEIFDDQFSVERPDGSNFTLKIRSTKLEDSAMYFCASSGASGRHEQYFGPGTRLTVT.

The chain joins TRBV11-3 to TRBJ2-3; D is perhaps TRBD1 or TRBD2 (7 bases each). Germline loops: CDR1 SGHNT, CDR2 YENEEA. V lost 5 bases to trimming and J lost 2 bases, with 14 bases between them. This CDR3 spans 15 amino acids. This CDR3 is CASSPGGGLTDTQYF. Here the CDR3 DNA reads TGTGCCAGCAGCCCAGGGGGGGGGCTCACAGATACGCAGTATTTT.

The CDR3 reads CASSPPTGGAVEAFF. The CDR3 DNA sequence: TGTGCCAGCTCACCACCGACAGGGGGCGCGGTGGAGGCTTTCTTT. V gene TRBV18 combines with J gene TRBJ1-1; TRBD1 matches at 10 bases. The CDR3 extends over 15 amino acids. V lost 0 bases to trimming and J lost 11 bases; unmatched junction nucleotides: 9. From germline, CDR1 is KGHSH and CDR2 LQKENI. Complete variable domain (other parts from reference TRBV18 and TRBJ1-1): NAGVMQNPRHLVRRRGQEARLRCSPMKGHSHVYWYRQLPEEGLKFMVYLQKENIIDESGMPKERFSAEFPKEGPSILRIQQVVRGDSAAYFCASSPPTGGAVEAFFGQGTRLTVV.

The chain carries TRBV7-2 and TRBJ2-1, with 9 nucleotides matching TRBD2. Germline CDR1 and CDR2: SGHTA and FQGNSA. The CDR3 totals 15 residues. V trimming: 5 bases; J trimming: 14 bases; junction bases outside the gene matches: 16. The CDR3 region has the DNA TGTGCCAGCAGCCTCCTTCGGGGTGGCGGGGGGGCTAAGTTCTTC. Encoded protein: CASSLLRGGGGAKFF.

The genes are TRBV5-1 and TRBJ2-1; weak D call: TRBD2 (6 bases). V was shortened by 0 bases and J by 1 base, with 11 bases between the two germline ends. The germline V gene has CDR1 SGHRS and CDR2 YFSETQ. This CDR3 is built from 16 residues. The CDR3 sequence: CASSLGRGQSYNEQFF. CDR3 DNA sequence: TGCGCCAGCAGCTTGGGGCGGGGTCAGTCCTACAATGAGCAGTTCTTC.

This clone has just one count. The chain links TRBV6-6 to TRBJ2-7; perhaps TRBD1 as D (5 bases). Trimming took off 0 bases at V and 2 bases at J, with 8 bases between the two ends. Looked up from germline, CDR1 is MNHNY and CDR2 is SVGAGI (reference sequence). CDR3 length equals 14 residues. The CDR3: CASSYSAGTYEQYF. Written as DNA, the CDR3 is TGTGCCAGCAGTTACTCGGCAGGGACCTACGAGCAGTACTTC.

This chain joins TRBV30 and TRBJ1-6, with D possibly being TRBD1 (6 bases). Germline V CDR1 and CDR2: GTSNPN, SVGIG (reference sequence). Trimming took off 0 bases at V and 9 bases at J, with 15 bases between the two ends. The CDR3 consists of 15 residues. The CDR3 DNA follows: TGTGCCTGGAGTGTACGGGCAGGGGATGGTTCACCCCTCCACTTT. It codes for CAWSVRAGDGSPLHF.

This clone was recorded a few times. CDR3 residues: CASSYNTGELFF. As DNA, the CDR3 is TGTGCCAGCAGTTATAACACCGGGGAGCTGTTTTTT. The chain is built from TRBV12-3 or TRBV12-4 and TRBJ2-2; D ambiguous. Trimming took off 4 bases at V and 2 bases at J, with 2 bases between the two ends. CDR3 size: 12 residues.

Notes on this clone: This CDR3 is also generated by other DNA sequences in the sample. V usage is TRBV7-9 and J usage is TRBJ1-5; D possibly corresponds to TRBD1 (5 bases). The CDR3 has 12 residues. The germline V and J ends were trimmed by 5 bases and 6 bases, with 8 bases remaining between them. From germline, CDR1 is SEHNR and CDR2 FQNEAQ (reference sequence). The CDR3 sequence is CASSLGTQPQHF. The CDR3, as DNA: TGTGCCAGCAGCCTAGGGACTCAGCCCCAGCATTTT.

This clone was observed a single time. J is TRBJ2-1 and V is TRBV3-1 (or the pseudogene TRBV3-2); 7 positions match TRBD1. CDR3 length: 16 amino acids. Germline trimming cut 2 bases from V and 0 bases from J; bases unmatched to any gene: 4. The germline V gene has CDR1 LGHDT and CDR2 YNNKEL (reference sequence). The DNA of the CDR3 is TGTGCCAGCAGCCAATGGACAGGAAGCTCCTACAATGAGCAGTTCTTC. It codes for CASSQWTGSSYNEQFF.

J is TRBJ2-1 and V is TRBV4-1, with D hard to call. Germline V lookup: CDR1 MGHRA, CDR2 YSYEKL. The CDR3 consists of 13 residues. With 4 bases removed from V and 10 bases from J, the gap between germline ends came to 14 bases. The CDR3 nucleotides are TGCGCCAGCAGCCGTTCGGTCGTAGAAGAGCAGTTCTTC. Its protein product is CASSRSVVEEQFF.

The J gene is TRBJ2-7, the V gene TRBV11-3; D possibly corresponds to TRBD1 (5 bases). Trimming removed 5 bases from V and 0 bases from J, with 11 bases in between. The CDR3 has 14 amino acids. The germline V gene encodes CDR1 SGHNT and CDR2 YENEEA. The CDR3, as DNA: TGTGCCAGCAGCCCCCGACAGAGCTCCTACGAGCAGTACTTC. Translating gives CASSPRQSSYEQYF.

The chain employs TRBV7-9 and TRBJ1-1; D ambiguous. Trimming stripped 5 bases from V and 0 bases from J, with 16 bases between. CDR3 length: 16 amino acids. From germline, CDR1 is SEHNR and CDR2 FQNEAQ (reference sequence). CDR3 sequence reads: CASSPPGAKMNTEAFF. The CDR3 DNA sequence: TGTGCCAGCAGCCCCCCTGGAGCCAAAATGAACACTGAAGCTTTCTTT.

The chain carries TRBV6-4 and TRBJ1-5; 9 bases fit TRBD1. The V gene's germline CDR1 is MRHNA and CDR2 SNTAGT. The CDR3 is 20 amino acids. Trimming cost V 3 bases and J 2 bases; bases outside gene matches: 17. The CDR3 DNA follows: TGTGCCAGCAGTGAAGGGAGGAGAGACAGGGGGTTGTCTGGCAATCAGCCCCAGCATTTT. It codes for CASSEGRRDRGLSGNQPQHF.

The chain couples TRBV4-2 to TRBJ2-1; D is unclear. CDR3 length: 13 amino acids. Germline-derived CDR1 and CDR2 are LGHNA and YNFKEQ. The ends were cut back, 0 bases at V and 8 bases at J, with 8 bases in the middle. The CDR3 loop reads CASSQDPKYEQFF. As DNA, the CDR3 is TGTGCCAGCAGCCAAGATCCCAAATATGAGCAGTTCTTC.

The V and J genes are TRBV10-3 and TRBJ2-1, with D uncertain. The V gene lost 4 bases and the J gene lost 0 bases, with 10 bases spanning the gap. The CDR3 totals 15 residues. Germline V gene lookup returns CDR1 ENHRY and CDR2 SYGVKD. The CDR3 bases are TGTGCCATCAGTGTAGCCGGCCCCTCCTACAATGAGCAGTTCTTC. Translation: CAISVAGPSYNEQFF.